The T cell receptor beta chain under discussion was sequenced for a study of beta chain features in type 1 diabetes (dated by TCRdb to between 2017 and 2018). Notes on the research overall: Mean age, gender distribution, total cell number and subset yield did not differ between patients and healthy donors. In the study, TCRB repertoires of sorted circulating CD4+ T cell subsets from recently diagnosed type 1 diabetes patients were compared with those of matched healthy donors. A total of 107,917,701 sorted cells were examined across all samples, and the number of cells per subset was strongly correlated with RNA yield. Regulatory and stem cell-like memory subsets were isolated from only 8 patients and roughly 8 healthy donors, whereas naive and central memory subsets came from all 28 donors.

Remarks on this clone: The antigen it binds to is not known. Base qualities are not recorded, but no much larger clone differs from it by a single base.

The entire isolated RNA was reverse transcribed using the High Capacity cDNA Reverse Transcription Kit, and thus expressed TCRB transcripts were sequenced. Deep immunoSEQ sequencing was applied to naive, central memory and regulatory T cell samples, giving an average of roughly 3.5 million total reads per sample. Sorted cells were lysed in RLT buffer, and RNA was extracted using DNase-treated RNeasy Micro or Mini kits according to cell number. To prevent cross-contamination, each cell subset was processed individually, whereas patient and healthy donor samples were processed jointly. The immunoSEQ multiplex PCR was used to amplify TCRB sequences from cDNA, yielding 87-bp fragments that span the CDR3 region. Amplicons were sequenced on the Illumina HiSeq platform. The source study handled its data this way. Synthetic template baselines were used to correct PCR bias computationally, reads within Hamming distance 2 were collapsed together, and singletons that could not be merged were discarded. Reads were aligned against IMGT to assign V, D and J genes, CDR3 length and insertions or deletions at six rearrangement sites. Within each subset, clonotype counts were normalized to sorted cell number, after which true diversity and Gini coefficients were computed with the tcR R package. The overlap coefficient, calculated on TCRB nucleotide sequences, was used to measure repertoire sharing. Held by TCRdb, this immuneACCESS table contains in-frame sequences only and omits some clones. Under half of the omission traces to an unresolved V gene where checked; the cause of the rest is unknown. The D gene and trimming were derived from the DNA, and the V and J assignments and clone size from that table. Across this sample there are some 360,000 clones, with about 10% seen only once. About 0.6% of the sample is held by the ten biggest clonotypes.

Each donor gave one peripheral blood draw, about 110 mL on average, collected into heparinised tubes. Naive, central memory, regulatory and stem cell-like memory CD4+ T cells were sorted on a BD FACSAria II using a panel including CD45RO, CCR7, CD25, CD127, CD95 and CD27. Purity was above 95% for every sorted population. PBMCs were isolated immediately by Lymphoprep density gradient centrifugation and stained directly without culture. So that batch effects would be minimized, each experiment stained and sorted samples in pairs, pairing one healthy donor with one patient. Summary of the overall study and its limitations: Only small numbers of individuals were included in the HLA sub-analyses, which left unresolved whether HLA type had any influence on TCRB rearrangement. Shorter templates might have been favored by PCR, but patient and control samples were amplified and corrected together, so both groups would have been affected equally by any skew. At VDJ recombination sites, type 1 diabetes patients had fewer insertions and more deleted nucleotides, which implies abnormalities in thymic rearrangement. Because cDNA rather than genomic DNA was sequenced, highly expressing activated cells could have been over-represented, although no difference in activation and CD3 levels was found between groups. Naive, central memory and regulatory TCRB repertoires appeared more similar among patients than among healthy donors. A moderate but significant shortening of TCRB CDR3 length was observed in type 1 diabetes patients in all four CD4+ subsets.

This TCR derives from a man aged 25 to 40 with type 1 diabetes. Sequenced material: central memory CD4+ T cells from blood.

Here the CDR3 is given as CASSPVPLAGGVETQYF. Here is the DNA: TGTGCCAGCAGCCCTGTACCACTAGCGGGTGGGGTAGAGACCCAGTACTTC. The chain links TRBV9 with TRBJ2-5, with 9 bases aligning to TRBD2. V is trimmed back by 4 bases and J by 4 bases, and the junction contains 14 bases that no gene match accounts for. From its cysteine to its phenylalanine, the CDR3 spans 17 amino acids. The CDR3 DNA has 51 bases and is translated from base 1. From a lookup of the germline V gene, CDR1 and CDR2 are SGDLS and YYNGEE.